Listed below are T cell receptor beta chains from one sample, sequenced in a study of identical twins. In TCRdb, the 5' RACE reads were re-called with MiXCR into one record per CDR3 protein. The profile shows approximately 700,000 distinct CDR3 sequences, 5.5% to 6.5% of them singletons. The sequencing input was naive T cells sorted from blood. The receptors derive from a man younger than 35 in good health. CDR3s include the opening cysteine and the closing phenylalanine or tryptophan.

V: TRBV12-3/TRBV12-4
J: TRBJ2-1
CDR3: CASTQSGRHNEQFF

V: TRBV7-8
J: TRBJ2-7
CDR3: CASSFGLKTYEQYF

V: TRBV28
J: TRBJ2-7
CDR3: CASNLAGVIYEQYF

V: TRBV5-1
J: TRBJ2-7
CDR3: CASSLEQGGYEQYF

V: TRBV7-6
J: TRBJ2-7
CDR3: CASSSRTGLYEQYF

V: TRBV3-1
J: TRBJ2-7
CDR3: CASSVGPYEQYF

V: TRBV18
J: TRBJ2-7
CDR3: CASSPSRDRGQQYF

V: TRBV5-1
J: TRBJ2-2
CDR3: CASSLYGRTGELFF

V: TRBV20-1
J: TRBJ2-2
CDR3: CSGKGNTGELFF

V: TRBV27
J: TRBJ2-7
CDR3: CASSLTGFTYEQYF

V: TRBV7-2
J: TRBJ1-5
CDR3: CASSLYVESNQPQHF

V: TRBV2
J: TRBJ2-1
CDR3: CASRAPAGALF

V: TRBV20-1
J: TRBJ2-5
CDR3: CSASYVPGTPGGYQETQYF

V: TRBV4-2
J: TRBJ1-6
CDR3: CASSPKPGLHNSPLHF

V: TRBV3-1
J: TRBJ2-3
CDR3: CASSQGGTTNPDTQYF

V: TRBV7-2
J: TRBJ2-5
CDR3: CASSLVASGSGETQYF

V: TRBV12-3/TRBV12-4
J: TRBJ1-5
CDR3: CASSSALMEDQPQHF

V: TRBV11-1
J: TRBJ2-6
CDR3: CASSLGGTGGVSGANVLTF

V: TRBV10-3
J: TRBJ1-3
CDR3: CAMLTGVTNTIYF

V: TRBV6-5
J: TRBJ2-5
CDR3: CASSYSTSSGGVRTQYF

V: TRBV20-1
J: TRBJ2-1
CDR3: CSASRTVRDEQFF

V: TRBV29-1
J: TRBJ2-2
CDR3: CSVGSGLAGADSTGELFF

V: TRBV7-9
J: TRBJ2-4
CDR3: CASSWGSSPGAVQYF